Listed here is a single T cell receptor (beta chain). A far bigger clonotype differs at one base, so this is likely a read error. This likely comes from a read error, as the CDR3 has no conserved phenylalanine or tryptophan at its end. V lost 7 bases to trimming and J lost 4 bases; unmatched junction nucleotides: 11. This CDR3 contains 16 residues. Germline V CDR1 and CDR2: MNHGY, SVAAGI. The sample belongs to a study of shared clonotypes between healthy human individuals. TCRdb's table, derived via immunoSEQ multiplex PCR, lists solely in-frame clones and lacks some. The sample includes about 490,000 clones, around 85% of them seen just once.

The receptor comes from a woman aged 40 to 55 in good health. Some clones in this sample may be carry-over from other donors' samples. The chain links TRBV6-9 to TRBJ1-5, with 9 bases aligning to TRBD1. Sequencing was carried out using PBMCs. Here the CDR3 reads CASNERQGGGNQPQHL. In nucleotides, the CDR3 is TGTGCCAGCAACGAACGACAGGGGGGAGGAAATCAGCCCCAGCATCTT.